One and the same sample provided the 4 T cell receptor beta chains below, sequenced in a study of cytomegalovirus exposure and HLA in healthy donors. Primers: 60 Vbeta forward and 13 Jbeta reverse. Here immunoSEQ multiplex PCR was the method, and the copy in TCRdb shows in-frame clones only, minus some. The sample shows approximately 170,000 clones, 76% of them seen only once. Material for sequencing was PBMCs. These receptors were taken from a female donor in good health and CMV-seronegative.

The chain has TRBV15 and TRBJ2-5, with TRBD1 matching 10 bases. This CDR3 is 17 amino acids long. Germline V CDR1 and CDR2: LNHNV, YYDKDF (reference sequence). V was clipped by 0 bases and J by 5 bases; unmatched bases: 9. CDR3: CATSRDYGQGVMETQYF. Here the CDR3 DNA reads TGTGCCACCAGCAGAGATTATGGACAGGGGGTGATGGAGACCCAGTACTTC.

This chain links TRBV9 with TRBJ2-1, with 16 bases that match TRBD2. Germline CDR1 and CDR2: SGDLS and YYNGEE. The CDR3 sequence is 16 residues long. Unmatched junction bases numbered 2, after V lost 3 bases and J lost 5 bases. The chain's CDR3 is CASSGGLAGGNNEQFF. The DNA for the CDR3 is TGTGCCAGCAGCGGGGGACTAGCGGGAGGGAACAATGAGCAGTTCTTC.

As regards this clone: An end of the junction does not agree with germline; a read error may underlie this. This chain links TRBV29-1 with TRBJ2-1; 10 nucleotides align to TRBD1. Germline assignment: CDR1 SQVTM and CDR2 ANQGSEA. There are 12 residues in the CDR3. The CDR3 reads CSVDLGGTGALF. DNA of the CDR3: TGCAGCGTTGATCTTGGAGGGACAGGGGCCCTCTTC.

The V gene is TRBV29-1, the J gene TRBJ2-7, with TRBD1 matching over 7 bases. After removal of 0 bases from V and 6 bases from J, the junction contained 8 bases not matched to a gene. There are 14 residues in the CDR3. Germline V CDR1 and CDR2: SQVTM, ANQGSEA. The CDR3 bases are TGCAGCGTTGAAGATCTAGATAGGGGGCGCGAGCAGTACTTC. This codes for CSVEDLDRGREQYF.